The 28 T cell receptor beta chains in this list originate from one sample, sequenced in a study of blood T cell repertoires in COVID-19. Assay used: immunoSEQ multiplex PCR; TCRdb lists only in-frame clones, some missing. There are 330,000 or so clones in the sample; under 95% occur only once, and less than 20% lies in the top ten. Sequenced material: PBMCs or T cells enriched from blood (not recorded which). These receptors all come from a woman in her 30s who had recovered from COVID-19.

V and J are TRBV7-2 and TRBJ2-1, with 12 bases lining up with TRBD2. Germline CDR1 SGHTA, CDR2 FQGNSA. The CDR3 sequence is 15 residues long. V lost 2 bases, J lost 7 bases, and 3 bases stayed unmatched. CDR3 nucleotide sequence: TGTGCCAGCAGCTTAAGGACTAGCGGGATGAATGAGCAGTTCTTC. This encodes CASSLRTSGMNEQFF.

The CDR3 DNA reads TGTGCCAGCTCCCCCGACAGCGGAAACACCATATATTTT. Amino acid sequence: CASSPDSGNTIYF. V gene TRBV18 combines with J gene TRBJ1-3, with a weak D call TRBD1 (5 bases). The germline V gene has CDR1 KGHSH and CDR2 LQKENI. CDR3 length: 13 residues. V lost 6 bases and J 4 bases, leaving 10 bases between the germline ends.

The chain recombines TRBV7-2 with TRBJ2-5, with D tentatively TRBD2 (6 bases). Looked up from germline, CDR1 is SGHTA and CDR2 is FQGNSA. With 5 bases removed from V and 1 base from J, the gap between germline ends came to 14 bases. This CDR3 has 15 residues. CDR3 protein: CASSLGGGPQETQYF. The DNA of the CDR3 is TGTGCCAGCAGCCTCGGTGGAGGGCCCCAAGAGACCCAGTACTTC. Drawing the rest from reference TRBV7-2 and TRBJ2-5, the complete variable domain is GAGVSQSPSNKVTEKGKDVELRCDPISGHTALYWYRQSLGQGLEFLIYFQGNSAPDKSGLPSDRFSAERTGGSVSTLTIQRTQQEDSAVYLCASSLGGGPQETQYFGPGTRLLVL.

The chain uses TRBV5-8 and TRBJ1-5; the match to TRBD1 covers 9 bases. Germline lookup yields CDR1 SGHTS and CDR2 YDEGEE. This CDR3 has 14 residues. V was pared by 4 bases and J by 7 bases, with 6 bases of the junction left unmatched. As DNA, the CDR3 is TGTGCCAGCAGCCCCGGGACAGGGAGACAGCCCCAGCATTTT. Amino acid sequence: CASSPGTGRQPQHF.

The V call is TRBV7-9, the J call TRBJ1-5; 7 nucleotides match TRBD1. Germline CDR1 is SEHNR and CDR2 is FQNEAQ (reference sequence). The CDR3 consists of 12 residues. V lost 8 bases and J lost 4; bases outside the gene matches: 2. This CDR3 is CASGTANQPQHF. DNA for the CDR3: TGTGCCAGCGGGACAGCAAATCAGCCCCAGCATTTT.

The genes are TRBV7-9 and TRBJ2-1; 14 nucleotides agree with TRBD2. The CDR3 runs to 18 residues. Germline V gene lookup returns CDR1 SEHNR and CDR2 FQNEAQ (reference sequence). The V segment lost 5 bases and the J segment 0 bases; nucleotides outside the gene matches: 6. CDR3 region: CASSPGLAGVPSYNEQFF. The CDR3 nucleotides are TGTGCCAGCAGCCCGGGACTAGCGGGAGTTCCCTCCTACAATGAGCAGTTCTTC. The full variable domain, rest sourced from reference TRBV7-9 and TRBJ2-1, is DTGVSQNPRHKITKRGQNVTFRCDPISEHNRLYWYRQTLGQGPEFLTYFQNEAQLEKSRLLSDRFSAERPKGSFSTLEIQRTEQGDSAMYLCASSPGLAGVPSYNEQFFGPGTRLTVL.

The chain joins TRBV2 to TRBJ2-3; TRBD1 agrees at 9 bases. Germline V gene lookup returns CDR1 SNHLY and CDR2 FYNNEI. The CDR3 runs 15 residues. The junction had 9 bases not matched to a gene; V was cut back by 7 bases and J by 4 bases. The CDR3 DNA follows: TGTGCCAGCAATACCGGGACAGGGAATTCAGATACGCAGTATTTT. This encodes CASNTGTGNSDTQYF.

The chain employs TRBV6-1 and TRBJ2-5; TRBD1 is a possible D gene (6 bases). CDR3 size: 15 residues. CDR1 and CDR2 from the germline V gene are MNHNS and SASEGT. V was pared by 3 bases and J by 5 bases, with 16 bases between. This CDR3 is CASSEGHVLVETQYF. The CDR3 nucleotides read TGTGCCAGCAGTGAGGGACATGTCCTTGTGGAGACCCAGTACTTC.

The chain carries TRBV28 and TRBJ2-7, with 9 bases identical to TRBD1. The J segment lost 3 bases and the V segment lost 5 bases, leaving 5 bases of the junction unmatched. Germline loops: CDR1 MDHEN, CDR2 SYDVKM. The CDR3 is 14 amino acids. DNA of the CDR3: TGTGCCAGCAGTAGGGACAGGGACTTCTACGAGCAGTACTTC. It translates to CASSRDRDFYEQYF.

The CDR3 reads CASSFDSTLFF. In DNA form, the CDR3 reads TGTGCCAGCAGTTTCGACAGCACACTGTTTTTT. The chain uses TRBV28 and TRBJ1-4; possibly TRBD1 for D (5 bases). Germline CDR1 MDHEN, CDR2 SYDVKM. Trimming cost V 3 bases and J 13 bases, with 9 bases left between them. There are 11 residues in the CDR3. The full variable domain, completed using reference TRBV28 and TRBJ1-4, is DVKVTQSSRYLVKRTGEKVFLECVQDMDHENMFWYRQDPGLGLRLIYFSYDVKMKEKGDIPEGYSVSREKKERFSLILESASTNQTSMYLCASSFDSTLFFGSGTQLSVL.

The rearrangement joins TRBV7-8 to TRBJ1-2; D not certain. Trimming pared 3 bases from V and 2 bases from J, leaving 7 bases between. This CDR3 region has 13 residues. Germline V gives CDR1 SGHVS, CDR2 FQNEAQ. DNA of the CDR3: TGTGCCAGCAGCTTCACTGTAAACTATGGCTACACCTTC. It specifies CASSFTVNYGYTF.

The rearrangement joins TRBV15 to TRBJ1-2; D might be TRBD1 (5 bases). CDR3 length: 17 residues. The V end was cut by 9 bases, the J end by 2 bases, with 25 bases between. Germline CDR1 and CDR2: LNHNV and YYDKDF (reference sequence). CDR3 sequence: CATPPRGADDGNYGYTF. The CDR3 DNA is TGTGCCACGCCGCCCCGTGGGGCCGACGATGGAAACTATGGCTACACCTTC.

The chain recombines TRBV21-1 with TRBJ2-7; no DNA check was done on the table's D call, TRBD1. TRBV21-1 is recorded as a pseudogene. This CDR3 contains 17 residues. CDR3 DNA: TGTGCCAGCAGCAAAGAAGGAGAACCGGGACAGCGGTGTGAGCAGTACTTC. The encoded protein is CASSKEGEPGQRCEQYF.

The genes are TRBV7-2 and TRBJ2-7, with D unclear. Germline values: CDR1 SGHTA, CDR2 FQGNSA. This CDR3 has 15 amino acids. V dropped 0 bases and J dropped 3 bases, with 12 bases sitting between them. The CDR3 loop reads CASSLASEKYYEQYF. The CDR3 nucleotides read TGTGCCAGCAGCTTAGCGTCAGAAAAATACTACGAGCAGTACTTC.

The chain joins TRBV5-4 to TRBJ1-1; D is perhaps TRBD1 (6 bases). Germline V CDR1 and CDR2: SGHNT, YYREEE (reference sequence). The CDR3 has 16 residues. V was pared by 4 bases and J by 5 bases, with 21 bases between. Here the CDR3 reads CASSKGQSSSYTEAFF. CDR3 DNA sequence: TGTGCCAGCAGCAAAGGACAGTCGAGTTCGTATACTGAAGCTTTCTTT.

V gene TRBV5-4 combines with J gene TRBJ1-2; D is uncertain. The CDR3 is 14 amino acids. Trimming pared 4 bases from V and 4 bases from J, leaving 14 bases between. Germline V CDR1 and CDR2: SGHNT, YYREEE (reference sequence). The CDR3: CASSPESGSYGYTF. CDR3 nucleotide sequence: TGTGCCAGCAGCCCCGAAAGCGGTTCCTATGGCTACACCTTC.

For the CDR3, the DNA is TGTGCCAGCCAATCGATGAGGGGGTCTGGAAACACCATATATTTT. Protein product: CASQSMRGSGNTIYF. The gene calls are TRBV6-5 and TRBJ1-3; TRBD1 might be the D (6 bases). V was cut by 8 bases and J by 1 base, with 15 bases left in between. The CDR3 spans 15 residues. Germline CDR1 and CDR2: MNHEY and SVGAGI.

The J gene is TRBJ2-5, the V gene TRBV27; D is possibly TRBD1 (7 bases). Trimming left V 0 bases short and J 4 bases short, with 15 bases between. Germline V CDR1 and CDR2: MNHEY, SMNVEV (reference sequence). The CDR3 runs to 16 residues. CDR3 DNA sequence: TGTGCCAGCAGTTTATCGAGGCAGGGGGGAGGAGAGACCCAGTACTTC. This gives the protein CASSLSRQGGGETQYF.

The rearrangement uses TRBV4-3 and TRBJ2-1; 9 bases match TRBD2. After removal of 4 bases from V and 2 bases from J, the junction contained 12 bases not matched to a gene. Per germline, CDR1 LGHNA and CDR2 YSLEER. The CDR3 length is 18 residues. CDR3 in amino acids: CASSPQAGGLGTYNEQFF. The CDR3 DNA is TGCGCCAGCAGCCCCCAAGCGGGAGGTCTCGGGACCTACAATGAGCAGTTCTTC.

The rearrangement links TRBV3-1 (or the pseudogene TRBV3-2) to TRBJ2-2; D gene unclear. Per germline, CDR1 LGHDT and CDR2 YNNKEL (reference sequence). V was pared by 4 bases and J by 2 bases, with 8 bases between. The CDR3 is made up of 14 amino acids. As DNA, the CDR3 is TGTGCCAGCAGCCCGGGTCAAAACACCGGGGAGCTGTTTTTT. Its protein is CASSPGQNTGELFF.

The chain recombines TRBV7-8 with TRBJ2-1, with a weak D call TRBD1 (7 bases). The CDR3 is 20 amino acids. CDR1 is SGHVS and CDR2 is FQNEAQ in the germline V gene. V lost 3 bases and J 0 bases, leaving 24 bases between the germline ends. CDR3 sequence: CASSFRAGQRGLSSYNEQFF. DNA of the CDR3: TGTGCCAGCAGCTTTCGCGCGGGACAGCGAGGACTAAGCTCCTACAATGAGCAGTTCTTC.

This clone has only a few counts. The sample holds other DNA sequences that translate to the same CDR3. Written as DNA, the CDR3 is TGTGCCAGCTCACCACGAGCGGGGAACACCGGGGAGCTGTTTTTT. Protein: CASSPRAGNTGELFF. The rearrangement joins TRBV18 to TRBJ2-2, with TRBD2 as a possible D gene (6 bases). There are 15 residues in the CDR3. V was clipped by 1 base and J by 1 base, with 7 bases between them. The germline CDR1 and CDR2 sequences are KGHSH and LQKENI. Supplemented by reference TRBV18 and TRBJ2-2, the full variable domain reads NAGVMQNPRHLVRRRGQEARLRCSPMKGHSHVYWYRQLPEEGLKFMVYLQKENIIDESGMPKERFSAEFPKEGPSILRIQQVVRGDSAAYFCASSPRAGNTGELFFGEGSRLTVL.

Turning to this clone: Other nucleotide sequences in the sample specify the same CDR3. The chain uses TRBV5-1 and TRBJ2-3; 12 nucleotides match TRBD1. The CDR3 is 14 residues long. The germline V gene has CDR1 SGHRS and CDR2 YFSETQ. J lost 6 bases, V lost 4 bases, and 3 bases had no gene match. The DNA for the CDR3 is TGCGCCAGCAGCCTGGGACAGGGGGCGGATACGCAGTATTTT. Its protein is CASSLGQGADTQYF.

The rearrangement links TRBV18 to TRBJ1-1; 8 positions agree with TRBD1. Germline values: CDR1 KGHSH, CDR2 LQKENI. This CDR3 region has 18 residues. Trimming took 1 base from V and 3 from J; bases not matched to a gene: 13. The CDR3 nucleotides are TGTGCCAGCTCACCACTCTTTCCAGGGGGCGCTGAGGACACTGAAGCTTTCTTT. Residues: CASSPLFPGGAEDTEAFF.

V gene TRBV5-1 combines with J gene TRBJ2-5, with D tentatively TRBD1 (6 bases). Trimming removed 2 bases from V and 5 bases from J, with 10 bases in between. CDR3 size: 13 residues. Per the germline V gene, CDR1 is SGHRS and CDR2 is YFSETQ. The CDR3 bases are TGCGCCAGCAGCTTTCAGGGGCGGGAGACCCAGTACTTC. As protein: CASSFQGRETQYF.

This chain joins TRBV6-2 or TRBV6-3 and TRBJ2-3; TRBD2 matches 7 bases. After removal of 4 bases from V and 2 bases from J, the junction contained 6 bases not matched to a gene. CDR3 length: 15 amino acids. From germline, CDR1 is MNHEY and CDR2 SVGEGT. DNA for the CDR3: TGTGCCAGCAGTTCGGCGGGGGTGATCACAGATACGCAGTATTTT. It codes for CASSSAGVITDTQYF.

The chain links TRBV5-1 to TRBJ2-1, with 7 bases identical to TRBD2. Germline V gene lookup returns CDR1 SGHRS and CDR2 YFSETQ. CDR3 length equals 16 residues. V shed 0 bases and J 4 bases; nucleotides not matched to a gene: 7. The CDR3, as DNA: TGCGCCAGCAGCTTGGGGTCTAGCGGCATATACAATGAGCAGTTCTTC. Its protein product is CASSLGSSGIYNEQFF.

The rearrangement uses TRBV28 and TRBJ2-5; D ambiguous. The CDR3 has 14 amino acids. Trimming stripped 6 bases from V and 5 bases from J, with 16 bases between. CDR1 is MDHEN and CDR2 is SYDVKM in the germline V gene. CDR3 bases: TGTGCCAGCAGACCTACCGTGGTCTCGGAGACCCAGTACTTC. It is translated as CASRPTVVSETQYF.